This TCR beta chain originates from a study of T cells in Graves' hyperthyroidism and ophthalmopathy. Regarding the study as a whole: Using 13 V-J features, a model discriminated ophthalmopathy from stable hyperthyroidism.

Germline CDR1 LGHNA, CDR2 YNFKEQ. Between the trimmed V and J ends, which lost 0 bases and 5 bases, there was a span of 11 bases. The CDR3 length is 15 residues. This clonotype was observed a few times. The antigen remains unidentified. Amplified TCR beta CDR3 regions derived from RNA transcripts. During a first-round RT-PCR of the TCR CDR3, the HTBI primer set was used. TCRdb fed the multiplex PCR reads into MiXCR, producing one record per CDR3 protein. The profile shows about 180,000 distinct CDR3 sequences, roughly 10% of them singletons. The sequencing sample was made of blood. The source is a woman aged 18-30 years with Graves' hyperthyroidism that later progressed to Graves' ophthalmopathy. The chain couples TRBV4-2 to TRBJ1-5; tentative D call: TRBD1 (5 bases). The CDR3 reads CASSQDGAGDQPQHF. The CDR3 DNA follows: TGTGCCAGCAGCCAAGATGGGGCGGGAGATCAGCCCCAGCATTTT.